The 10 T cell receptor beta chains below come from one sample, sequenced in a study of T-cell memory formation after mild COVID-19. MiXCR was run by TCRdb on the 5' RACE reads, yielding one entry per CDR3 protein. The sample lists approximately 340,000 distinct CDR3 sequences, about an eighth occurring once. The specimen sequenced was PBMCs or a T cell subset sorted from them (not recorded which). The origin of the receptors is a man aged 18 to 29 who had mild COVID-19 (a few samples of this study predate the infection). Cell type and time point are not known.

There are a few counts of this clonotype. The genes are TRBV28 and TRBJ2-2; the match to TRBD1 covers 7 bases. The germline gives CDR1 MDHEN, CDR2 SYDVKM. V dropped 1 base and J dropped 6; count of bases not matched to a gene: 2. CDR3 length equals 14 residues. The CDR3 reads CASSLLGTAGELFF. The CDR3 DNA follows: TGTGCCAGCAGTTTATTGGGGACAGCCGGGGAGCTGTTTTTT.

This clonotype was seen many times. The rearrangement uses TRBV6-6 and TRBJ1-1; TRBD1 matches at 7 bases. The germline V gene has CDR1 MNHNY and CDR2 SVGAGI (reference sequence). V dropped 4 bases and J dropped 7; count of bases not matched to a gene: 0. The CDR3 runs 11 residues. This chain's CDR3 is CASSWTGEAFF. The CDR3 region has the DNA TGTGCCAGCAGTTGGACAGGTGAAGCTTTCTTT.

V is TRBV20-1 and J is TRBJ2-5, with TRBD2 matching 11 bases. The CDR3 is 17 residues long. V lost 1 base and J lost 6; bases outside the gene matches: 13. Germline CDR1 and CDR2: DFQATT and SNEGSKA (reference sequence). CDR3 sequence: CSARVASGGPGTQTQYF. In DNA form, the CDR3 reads TGCAGTGCTAGAGTTGCTAGCGGGGGGCCCGGAACCCAGACCCAGTACTTC.

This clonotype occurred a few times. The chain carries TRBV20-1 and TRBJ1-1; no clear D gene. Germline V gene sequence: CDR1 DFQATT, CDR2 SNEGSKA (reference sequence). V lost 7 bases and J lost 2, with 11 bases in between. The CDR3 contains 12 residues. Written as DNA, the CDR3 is TGCAGTGTCGTTCGCGATAACACTGAAGCTTTCTTT. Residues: CSVVRDNTEAFF.

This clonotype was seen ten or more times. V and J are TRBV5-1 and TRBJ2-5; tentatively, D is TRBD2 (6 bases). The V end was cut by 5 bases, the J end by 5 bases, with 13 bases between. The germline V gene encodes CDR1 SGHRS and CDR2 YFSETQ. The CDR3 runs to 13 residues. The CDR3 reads CASSEIGGETQYF. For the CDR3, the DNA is TGCGCCAGCAGTGAAATTGGAGGGGAGACCCAGTACTTC.

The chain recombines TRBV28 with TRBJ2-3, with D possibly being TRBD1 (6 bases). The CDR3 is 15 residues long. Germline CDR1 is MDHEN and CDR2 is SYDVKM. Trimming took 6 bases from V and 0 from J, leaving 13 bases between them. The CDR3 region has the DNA TGTGCCAGCAGCCGACAGGATCCTAGCACAGATACGCAGTATTTT. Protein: CASSRQDPSTDTQYF.

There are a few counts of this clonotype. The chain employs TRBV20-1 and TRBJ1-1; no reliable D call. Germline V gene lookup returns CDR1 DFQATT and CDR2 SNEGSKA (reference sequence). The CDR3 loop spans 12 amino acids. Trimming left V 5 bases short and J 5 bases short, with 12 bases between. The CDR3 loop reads CSASVRRTEAFF. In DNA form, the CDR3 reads TGCAGTGCTTCCGTGAGGAGAACTGAAGCTTTCTTT.

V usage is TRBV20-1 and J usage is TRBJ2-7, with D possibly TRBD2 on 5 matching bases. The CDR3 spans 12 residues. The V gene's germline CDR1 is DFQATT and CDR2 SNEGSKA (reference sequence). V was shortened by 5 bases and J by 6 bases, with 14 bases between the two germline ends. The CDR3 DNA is TGCAGTGCTCGAGGTAGTAGCGCCGAGCAGTACTTC. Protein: CSARGSSAEQYF.

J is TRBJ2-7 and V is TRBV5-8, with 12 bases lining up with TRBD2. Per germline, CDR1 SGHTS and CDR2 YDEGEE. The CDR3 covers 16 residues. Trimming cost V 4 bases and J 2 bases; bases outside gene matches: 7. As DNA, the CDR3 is TGTGCCAGCAGCCGTCCCCTAGCGGGGGGGACCTACGAGCAGTACTTC. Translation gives CASSRPLAGGTYEQYF.

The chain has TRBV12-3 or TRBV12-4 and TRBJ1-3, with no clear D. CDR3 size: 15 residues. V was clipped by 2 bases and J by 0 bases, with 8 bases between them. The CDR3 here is CASSLRSASGNTIYF. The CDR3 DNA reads TGTGCCAGCAGTTTACGGTCCGCCTCTGGAAACACCATATATTTT.